Below, 18 T cell receptor beta chains from the same sample are listed, as sequenced in a study of T cell repertoires in cytomegalovirus infection. What these receptors recognize is not known. One entry per CDR3 protein, called by TCRdb with MiXCR from the reads. The sample yields around 71,000 distinct CDR3 sequences, approximately 22% seen once. Specimen: CD8+ T cells from cultured PBMCs, collected from culture after CMV antigen stimulation. These TCRs come from a human donor in good health (CMV status not recorded). Some clones in this sample may be carry-over from other donors' samples.

This clonotype was seen many times. The chain joins TRBV7-8 to TRBJ2-1, with 9 bases that match TRBD2. The germline gives CDR1 SGHVS, CDR2 FQNEAQ. Trimming at V came to 4 bases and at J to 8 bases, leaving 12 bases not matched to a gene. This CDR3 region has 16 residues. CDR3 protein: CASSSSIAGGPYEQFF. The CDR3 DNA reads as TGTGCCAGCAGCTCTAGCATTGCGGGGGGGCCCTATGAGCAGTTCTTC.

A few counts support this clonotype. The CDR3 loop is CASSLGKADTQYF. The CDR3 bases are TGTGCCAGCAGTTTAGGGAAGGCCGATACGCAGTATTTT. The chain uses TRBV27 and TRBJ2-3; unclear D gene. Germline V gene sequence: CDR1 MNHEY, CDR2 SMNVEV (reference sequence). Trimming stripped 2 bases from V and 6 bases from J, with 9 bases between. CDR3 length: 13 residues.

The rearrangement uses TRBV12-3 or TRBV12-4 and TRBJ2-3, with D unresolved. V was trimmed by 6 bases and J by 5 bases, leaving 12 bases between them. There are 13 residues in the CDR3. CDR3 amino acids: CASSPKTGDTQYF. The CDR3 DNA reads TGTGCCAGCAGCCCCAAAACGGGAGATACGCAGTATTTT.

A note on this clonotype: The junction shows a germline mismatch at one end, possibly a read error. This rearrangement joins TRBV7-6 to TRBJ2-3, with D maybe TRBD1 (6 bases). Germline assignment: CDR1 SGHVS and CDR2 FNYEAQ. The CDR3 has 15 amino acids. As DNA, the CDR3 is TGTGCTAGCAGCTTAGGGGGTCCGATCACAGATACGCAGTATTTT. Its translation is CASSLGGPITDTQYF. The complete variable domain, with remaining parts taken from reference TRBV7-6 and TRBJ2-3, reads GAGVSQSPRYKVTKRGQDVALRCDPISGHVSLYWYRQALGQGPEFLTYFNYEAQQDKSGLPNDRFSAERPEGSISTLTIQRTEQRDSAMYRCASSLGGPITDTQYFGPGTRLTVL.

This clonotype was counted only a few times. The chain employs TRBV19 and TRBJ2-1, with no clear D. The V gene's germline CDR1 is LNHDA and CDR2 SQIVND (reference sequence). The CDR3 length is 15 residues. V was cut by 3 bases and J by 1 base, with 10 bases left in between. The CDR3: CASSIQGSSYNEQFF. As DNA, the CDR3 is TGTGCCAGTAGTATTCAAGGTAGTTCCTACAATGAGCAGTTCTTC.

This chain connects TRBV5-8 to TRBJ1-5; 10 bases are a match to TRBD1. Looked up from germline, CDR1 is SGHTS and CDR2 is YDEGEE. This CDR3 is built from 16 residues. The V segment lost 0 bases and the J segment 5 bases; nucleotides outside the gene matches: 5. The CDR3 DNA follows: TGTGCCAGCAGCTTGGGCGAGGGACAGGGGTATCAGCCCCAGCATTTT. It is translated as CASSLGEGQGYQPQHF.

This clonotype showed up just a few times. The V call is TRBV4-3, the J call TRBJ2-1; TRBD1 is a possible D gene (5 bases). In germline, CDR1 is LGHNA, CDR2 YSLEER. V dropped 4 bases and J dropped 2 bases, with 9 bases sitting between them. CDR3 length: 14 residues. The CDR3 here is CASSLGATYNEQFF. CDR3 sequence (DNA): TGCGCCAGCAGCCTTGGGGCTACCTACAATGAGCAGTTCTTC.

This clonotype was picked up a small number of times. The J gene is TRBJ1-5, the V gene TRBV7-2; no clear D. Germline lookup yields CDR1 SGHTA and CDR2 FQGNSA. The CDR3 covers 17 residues. V was trimmed by 1 base and J by 0 bases, leaving 13 bases between them. As DNA, the CDR3 is TGTGCCAGCAGCTTAGGGGTTTCCGGGTATAGCAATCAGCCCCAGCATTTT. Its protein is CASSLGVSGYSNQPQHF.

This chain uses TRBV12-3 or TRBV12-4 with TRBJ2-2, with D tentatively TRBD1 (6 bases). V was pared by 6 bases and J by 9 bases, with 14 bases between. The CDR3 is 13 amino acids. In DNA, the CDR3 is TGTGCCAGCAGCGGACAGTCCGACAGGGAGCTGTTTTTT. It specifies CASSGQSDRELFF.

This clonotype was detected only a few times. The gene calls are TRBV7-8 and TRBJ2-3, with 7 nucleotides matching TRBD1. The CDR3 is 15 amino acids. V dropped 0 bases and J dropped 0; count of bases not matched to a gene: 0. Looked up from germline, CDR1 is SGHVS and CDR2 is FQNEAQ. The DNA for the CDR3 is TGTGCCAGCAGCTTAGCGACAGGGAGCACAGATACGCAGTATTTT. Protein sequence: CASSLATGSTDTQYF.

The rearrangement uses TRBV7-2 and TRBJ1-1; 7 bases match TRBD1. The ends lost 1 base at V and 4 bases at J; junction bases unmatched: 6. The germline gives CDR1 SGHTA, CDR2 FQGNSA. CDR3 length: 15 residues. The CDR3 reads CASSLVPGGSTEAFF. CDR3 sequence (DNA): TGTGCCAGCAGCTTAGTGCCAGGGGGAAGCACTGAAGCTTTCTTT. Full variable domain (missing parts from reference TRBV7-2 and TRBJ1-1): GAGVSQSPSNKVTEKGKDVELRCDPISGHTALYWYRQSLGQGLEFLIYFQGNSAPDKSGLPSDRFSAERTGGSVSTLTIQRTQQEDSAVYLCASSLVPGGSTEAFFGQGTRLTVV.

The J gene is TRBJ1-2, the V gene TRBV11-2, with D unresolved. The germline gives CDR1 SGHAT, CDR2 FQNNGV. Trimming pared 0 bases from V and 0 bases from J, leaving 8 bases between. The CDR3 covers 15 residues. CDR3 in DNA: TGTGCCAGCAGCTTAGAATTAGGTCCTAACTATGGCTACACCTTC. Translating gives CASSLELGPNYGYTF.

The chain joins TRBV12-3 or TRBV12-4 to TRBJ1-5; 10 bases are a match to TRBD1. This CDR3 contains 21 residues. V was pared by 6 bases and J by 0 bases, with 20 bases of the junction left unmatched. The CDR3 DNA follows: TGTGCCAGCAGCGCCCCTTTATGGGGACAGGGGAAGGGTAATAGCAATCAGCCCCAGCATTTT. Amino acid sequence: CASSAPLWGQGKGNSNQPQHF.

The CDR3 protein is CASSVFDYNEQFF. CDR3 nucleotides: TGTGCCAGCAGTGTATTCGACTACAATGAGCAGTTCTTC. This chain connects TRBV2 to TRBJ2-1, with D hard to call. V was trimmed by 4 bases and J by 3 bases, leaving 7 bases between them. This CDR3 region has 13 residues. Germline CDR1 reads SNHLY; CDR2 reads FYNNEI.

There are a few counts of this clonotype. The V gene is TRBV12-3 or TRBV12-4, the J gene TRBJ2-7; D is undetermined. The V end lost 3 bases, the J end lost 3 bases, and 12 bases lay between the germline ends. This CDR3 has 14 residues. CDR3 coding DNA: TGTGCCAGCAGTTTTCGGCCCTTTTTCTACGAGCAGTACTTC. This sequence encodes CASSFRPFFYEQYF.

The chain carries TRBV6-6 and TRBJ2-2; possibly TRBD2 for D (6 bases). Germline V gene data show CDR1 as MNHNY and CDR2 as SVGAGI (reference sequence). The CDR3 loop spans 13 amino acids. V shed 4 bases and J shed 7 bases, with 10 bases lying between them. In nucleotides, the CDR3 is TGTGCCAGCAGTTGGGACGGGGGCGGGGAGCTGTTTTTT. Its translation is CASSWDGGGELFF.

CDR3 bases: TGTGCCAGCAGCCAAAACCTGGAAGCTTTCTTT. This encodes CASSQNLEAFF. V and J are TRBV7-9 and TRBJ1-1; D remains ambiguous. Germline V lookup: CDR1 SEHNR, CDR2 FQNEAQ (reference sequence). The CDR3 is made up of 11 amino acids. V was cut by 5 bases and J by 8 bases, with 9 bases left in between.

In its sample, this clonotype was seen many times. J is TRBJ2-3 and V is TRBV7-2, with D possibly being TRBD1 (6 bases). V lost 5 bases and J 1 base, leaving 16 bases between the germline ends. The CDR3 sequence is 16 residues long. Germline V gene sequence: CDR1 SGHTA, CDR2 FQGNSA. This CDR3 is CASSPFTGLGTDTQYF. The CDR3 nucleotides are TGTGCCAGCAGCCCCTTCACAGGGCTCGGCACAGATACGCAGTATTTT.